Shown below are 9 T cell receptor beta chains from a single sample sequenced in a study of T-cell memory formation after mild COVID-19. One entry per CDR3 protein results from TCRdb running MiXCR on the 5' RACE reads. The table includes 250,000 to 350,000 distinct CDR3 sequences, 15% to 20% detected once. Sequencing was done on a sample of PBMCs or a T cell subset sorted from them (not recorded which). The receptors were gathered from a man between 18 and 29 years old who had mild COVID-19 (a few samples of this study predate the infection). Cell type and time point are not known.

The chain uses TRBV4-1 and TRBJ1-1, with 11 bases that match TRBD1. The CDR3 totals 14 residues. V trimming: 5 bases; J trimming: 6 bases; junction bases outside the gene matches: 5. Germline V gives CDR1 MGHRA, CDR2 YSYEKL. CDR3 DNA sequence: TGCGCCAGCAGCGGACAGGGGGCGAGTGCTGAAGCTTTCTTT. Translated: CASSGQGASAEAFF.

V and J are TRBV28 and TRBJ2-7, with TRBD1 matching 11 bases. Trimming removed 6 bases from V and 7 bases from J; junction bases left unmatched: 8. Germline V gives CDR1 MDHEN, CDR2 SYDVKM. This CDR3 has 14 amino acids. The CDR3 protein is CASRRTGGSREQYV. The CDR3 DNA sequence: TGTGCCAGCAGGCGGACAGGGGGCTCTCGAGAGCAGTACGTC.

CDR3 coding DNA: TGTGCCATCAGTGCGGTGAACACCGGGGAGCTGTTTTTT. The encoded protein is CAISAVNTGELFF. This chain links TRBV10-3 with TRBJ2-2; D remains unclear. Germline CDR1 and CDR2: ENHRY and SYGVKD. CDR3 length: 13 amino acids. V lost 4 bases, J lost 1 base, and 4 bases lay in between.

V usage is TRBV5-1 and J usage is TRBJ2-3; D gene uncertain. The V end lost 0 bases, the J end lost 2 bases, and 7 bases lay between the germline ends. CDR1 is SGHRS, CDR2 YFSETQ, per germline. The CDR3 contains 14 residues. CDR3 amino acids: CASSLESYTDTQYF. CDR3 nucleotides: TGCGCCAGCAGCTTGGAATCCTACACAGATACGCAGTATTTT. Complete variable domain (other parts from reference TRBV5-1 and TRBJ2-3): KAGVTQTPRYLIKTRGQQVTLSCSPISGHRSVSWYQQTPGQGLQFLFEYFSETQRNKGNFPGRFSGRQFSNSRSEMNVSTLELGDSALYLCASSLESYTDTQYFGPGTRLTVL.

The table lists this clonotype with a few counts. The J gene is TRBJ2-1, the V gene TRBV4-1; 8 positions match TRBD2. With 0 bases clipped from V and 5 bases from J, the junction kept 12 bases outside the gene matches. This CDR3 comprises 18 residues. Germline CDR1 and CDR2: MGHRA and YSYEKL. The CDR3 DNA follows: TGCGCCAGCAGCCAAGATGGGTTTCGGGGGGGCAGGAACAATGAGCAGTTCTTC. Translating it yields CASSQDGFRGGRNNEQFF.

There are a few counts of this clonotype. V and J are TRBV4-2 and TRBJ1-4, with TRBD1 identical over 7 bases. The CDR3 has 15 amino acids. From germline, CDR1 is LGHNA and CDR2 YNFKEQ. Trimming removed 2 bases from V and 7 bases from J; junction bases left unmatched: 7. The CDR3 coding sequence is TGTGCCAGCAGCCAACTACGGGACAGTGGTGAAAAACTGTTTTTT. This gives the protein CASSQLRDSGEKLFF.

This clonotype was detected only a few times. The rearrangement links TRBV9 to TRBJ1-6, with unresolved D. The CDR3 is made up of 13 amino acids. V dropped 7 bases and J dropped 9 bases, with 14 bases sitting between them. The germline gives CDR1 SGDLS, CDR2 YYNGEE. The CDR3, as DNA: TGTGCCAGCGGCGGCAAGGTGGGTTCACCCCTCCACTTT. It specifies CASGGKVGSPLHF.

V is TRBV10-3 and J is TRBJ2-3; 10 nucleotides align to TRBD2. This CDR3 comprises 17 residues. Germline CDR1 reads ENHRY; CDR2 reads SYGVKD. V was clipped by 2 bases and J by 1 base; unmatched bases: 6. DNA of the CDR3: TGTGCCATCAGTGAGGTACCTAGCGGGGGCCGCACAGATACGCAGTATTTT. Translation: CAISEVPSGGRTDTQYF.

This chain joins TRBV20-1 and TRBJ2-1, with 11 bases lining up with TRBD2. J was trimmed by 0 bases and V by 3 bases; bases with no gene match: 4. The CDR3 is made up of 16 amino acids. The germline CDR1 and CDR2 sequences are DFQATT and SNEGSKA (reference sequence). For the CDR3, the DNA is TGCAGTGCTAGTGCCCTAGCGGGGGGCTCCTACAATGAGCAGTTCTTC. It codes for CSASALAGGSYNEQFF.